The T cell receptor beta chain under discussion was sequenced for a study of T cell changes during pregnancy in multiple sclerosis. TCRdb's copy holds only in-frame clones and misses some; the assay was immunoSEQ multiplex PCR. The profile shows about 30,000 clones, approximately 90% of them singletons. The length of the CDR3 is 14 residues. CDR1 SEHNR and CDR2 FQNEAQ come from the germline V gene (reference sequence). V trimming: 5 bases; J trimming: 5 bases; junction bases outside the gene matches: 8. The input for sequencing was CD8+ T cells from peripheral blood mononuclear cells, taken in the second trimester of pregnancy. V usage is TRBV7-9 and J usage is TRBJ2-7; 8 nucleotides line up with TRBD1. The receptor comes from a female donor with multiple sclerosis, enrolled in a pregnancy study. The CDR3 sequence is CASSALQGDHEQYF. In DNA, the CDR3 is TGTGCCAGCAGCGCTCTACAGGGGGACCACGAGCAGTACTTC.